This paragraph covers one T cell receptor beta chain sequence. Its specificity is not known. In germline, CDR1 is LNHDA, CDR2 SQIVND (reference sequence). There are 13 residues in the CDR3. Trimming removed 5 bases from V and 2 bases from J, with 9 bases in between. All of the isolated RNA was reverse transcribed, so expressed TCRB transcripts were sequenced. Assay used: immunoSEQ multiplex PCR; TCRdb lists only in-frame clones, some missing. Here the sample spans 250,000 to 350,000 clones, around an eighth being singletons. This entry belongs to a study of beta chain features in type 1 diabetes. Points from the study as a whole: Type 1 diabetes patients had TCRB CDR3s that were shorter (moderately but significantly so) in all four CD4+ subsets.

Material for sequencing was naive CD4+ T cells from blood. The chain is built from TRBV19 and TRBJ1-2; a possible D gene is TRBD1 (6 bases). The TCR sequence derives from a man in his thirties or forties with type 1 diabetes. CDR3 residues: CASSADSNYGYTF. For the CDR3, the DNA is TGTGCCAGTAGTGCGGACAGCAACTATGGCTACACCTTC.